Detailed here is one TCR beta chain. The data stem from a study of blood T cell repertoires in COVID-19. For the study at large: The United States, Italy and Spain provided the acute and convalescent COVID-19 samples. T cells, B-cell-depleted T cells, or PBMCs supplied cDNA or gDNA.

Original processing notes: It was from reference gene primer amplification that nucleated cell counts were estimated. Some clones are missing from TCRdb's copy, which holds only in-frame ones; the method was immunoSEQ multiplex PCR. V, J and clone size were drawn from that table, and D and trimming were deduced from the DNA. The sample gives some 76,000 clones, around four fifths of which show up once; roughly a quarter is in the top ten. This CDR3 contains 16 residues. V gene TRBV21-1 combines with J gene TRBJ2-7; TRBD1 is taken as the D call from the table, unchecked against the DNA. TRBV21-1 is described as a pseudogene. Sequencing was performed on peripheral blood. The receptor was isolated from a human donor in a cohort sampled during active COVID-19. CDR3 protein: CASSKNRRQPTYEQYF. The CDR3 DNA sequence: TGTGCCAGCAGCAAAAACCGTCGACAGCCAACCTACGAGCAGTACTTC.